Described below is a single T cell receptor beta chain sequence and its context. As yet, its antigen is unknown. Generated by immunoSEQ multiplex PCR, the TCRdb table keeps only in-frame clones and is missing some. The data contain about 45,000 clones, more than 75% of them singletons. The record originates from a study of OX40 agonist ivuxolimab in advanced cancers. Across the study: The mean age was roughly 60 years, ranging from about 23 to 79, with 82.7% of participants male.

Study-level findings and limits: At 0.1 to 3.0 mg/kg, clonal expansion of CD4+ and CD8+ blood T cells had occurred by week 6. Researchers did not determine the expanded peripheral T cells' antigen specificity. On average, a greater number of expanded clones characterised CD8+ T cells relative to CD4+.

V lost 5 bases to trimming and J lost 4 bases, with 14 bases between them. The CDR3 is 15 amino acids. Germline V CDR1 and CDR2: LNHDA, SQIVND (reference sequence). The material sequenced was CD4+ or CD8+ T cells sorted from blood, taken in a trial of the OX40 agonist ivuxolimab. The rearrangement uses TRBV19 and TRBJ1-4; a possible D gene is TRBD1 (5 bases). This sequence was found in an adult with an advanced solid tumor such as melanoma, head and neck, liver or kidney cancer. In nucleotides, the CDR3 is TGTGCCAGTAGTCCGGATCAGGGAGTTAATGAAAAACTGTTTTTT. Translating it yields CASSPDQGVNEKLFF.